These 32 T cell receptor beta chains originate from one sample sequenced in a study of shared clonotypes between healthy human individuals. TCRdb keeps only in-frame clones here, not all; method: immunoSEQ multiplex PCR. The data contain hundreds of thousands of clones, 95% to 97% of them singletons. Sequenced: naive CD4+ T cells sorted from blood. As to subset: CD45RA+ positively selected. These receptors originate from a woman in her twenties or thirties in good health.

This chain joins TRBV18 and TRBJ2-3, with D possibly being TRBD1 or TRBD2 (6 bases each). V was pared by 6 bases and J by 6 bases, with 16 bases between. Germline CDR1 KGHSH, CDR2 LQKENI. The CDR3 has 14 amino acids. CDR3 sequence: CASSTRGGTDTQYF. CDR3 coding DNA: TGTGCCAGCTCGACCAGGGGCGGGACGGATACGCAGTATTTT.

The chain joins TRBV2 to TRBJ1-5, with D uncertain. V was shortened by 6 bases and J by 6 bases, with 15 bases between the two germline ends. CDR1 is SNHLY, CDR2 FYNNEI, per germline. The CDR3 contains 14 residues. Here the CDR3 DNA reads TGTGCCAGCAGGGGCCGAGCTAACTCTCAGCCCCAGCATTTT. This gives the protein CASRGRANSQPQHF.

The genes are TRBV18 and TRBJ1-1; perhaps TRBD1 as D (5 bases). This CDR3 spans 14 amino acids. Trimming cost V 6 bases and J 2 bases, with 13 bases left between them. CDR1 and CDR2 (germline): KGHSH, LQKENI. In nucleotides, the CDR3 is TGTGCCAGCTCTGAGTTCCGGGACAACACTGAAGCTTTCTTT. Translation gives CASSEFRDNTEAFF.

This chain connects TRBV19 to TRBJ2-7; 7 positions agree with TRBD1. The CDR3 is 16 residues long. In germline, CDR1 is LNHDA, CDR2 SQIVND (reference sequence). With 5 bases clipped from V and 3 bases from J, the junction kept 13 bases outside the gene matches. CDR3 protein: CASSAPRRQGDYEQYF. The DNA of the CDR3 is TGTGCCAGTAGTGCACCACGGCGGCAGGGGGACTACGAGCAGTACTTC.

The chain links TRBV9 to TRBJ2-1; D is undetermined. The V gene lost 4 bases and the J gene lost 16 bases, with 18 bases spanning the gap. The CDR3 is made up of 12 amino acids. Germline CDR1 and CDR2: SGDLS and YYNGEE. The CDR3 here is CASSSNYRHFFF. The CDR3 DNA follows: TGTGCCAGCAGCTCCAATTACCGCCATTTTTTCTTC. The whole variable domain, remainder taken from reference TRBV9 and TRBJ2-1, is DSGVTQTPKHLITATGQRVTLRCSPRSGDLSVYWYQQSLDQGLQFLIQYYNGEERAKGNILERFSAQQFPDLHSELNLSSLELGDSALYFCASSSNYRHFFFGPGTRLTVL.

The chain links TRBV18 to TRBJ2-7; the D is unclear. Trimming left V 3 bases short and J 2 bases short, with 11 bases between. Germline V gene sequence: CDR1 KGHSH, CDR2 LQKENI. There are 14 residues in the CDR3. CDR3: CASSPRTEAYEQYF. The CDR3 coding sequence is TGTGCCAGCTCACCTCGGACGGAAGCCTACGAGCAGTACTTC.

The J gene is TRBJ2-6, the V gene TRBV2; no definite D call. This CDR3 comprises 17 residues. The V end lost 4 bases, the J end lost 0 bases, and 13 bases lay between the germline ends. CDR1 SNHLY and CDR2 FYNNEI come from the germline V gene. The CDR3 bases are TGTGCCAGCAGTGTTTTGTCATTGAGCTCTGGGGCCAACGTCCTGACTTTC. It is translated as CASSVLSLSSGANVLTF. The entire variable domain, with the rest obtained from reference TRBV2 and TRBJ2-6, is as follows: EPEVTQTPSHQVTQMGQEVILRCVPISNHLYFYWYRQILGQKVEFLVSFYNNEISEKSEIFDDQFSVERPDGSNFTLKIRSTKLEDSAMYFCASSVLSLSSGANVLTFGAGSRLTVL.

The gene calls are TRBV18 and TRBJ2-7, with D unresolved. The CDR3 consists of 12 residues. Germline V gene sequence: CDR1 KGHSH, CDR2 LQKENI. The V gene lost 0 bases and the J gene lost 6 bases, with 6 bases spanning the gap. CDR3 coding DNA: TGTGCCAGCTCACCACCGGTGATCGAGCAGTACTTC. This sequence encodes CASSPPVIEQYF.

The chain employs TRBV6-1 and TRBJ2-3; no definite D call. Germline V gene lookup returns CDR1 MNHNS and CDR2 SASEGT. With 10 bases removed from V and 4 bases from J, the gap between germline ends came to 18 bases. This CDR3 contains 14 residues. Written as DNA, the CDR3 is TGTGCCATCGTCCGGACCCACGATTCAGATACGCAGTATTTT. This gives the protein CAIVRTHDSDTQYF.

The rearrangement uses TRBV5-1 and TRBJ1-2, with D perhaps TRBD1 (6 bases). Germline V gene sequence: CDR1 SGHRS, CDR2 YFSETQ. Trimming left V 0 bases short and J 4 bases short, with 10 bases between. This CDR3 region has 14 residues. CDR3 sequence: CASSLEGQSYGYTF. CDR3 in DNA: TGCGCCAGCAGCTTGGAGGGACAAAGCTATGGCTACACCTTC.

The rearrangement uses TRBV23-1 and TRBJ1-2, with D unresolved. TRBV23-1 is labeled an ORF, and its function is uncertain. The ends were cut back, 4 bases at V and 6 bases at J, with 9 bases in the middle. The CDR3 loop spans 12 amino acids. As DNA, the CDR3 is TGCGCCAGCAGTCCCCGGCGGGATGGCTACACCTTC. Protein: CASSPRRDGYTF.

The chain is built from TRBV5-1 and TRBJ2-6; a possible D gene is TRBD2 (5 bases). Germline V gene sequence: CDR1 SGHRS, CDR2 YFSETQ. Trimming cost V 2 bases and J 0 bases, with 18 bases left between them. The CDR3 totals 19 residues. As DNA, the CDR3 is TGCGCCAGCAGCTTCCATGCCAGCGGCTATTTCTCTGGGGCCAACGTCCTGACTTTC. Protein product: CASSFHASGYFSGANVLTF. Supplemented by reference TRBV5-1 and TRBJ2-6, the full variable domain reads KAGVTQTPRYLIKTRGQQVTLSCSPISGHRSVSWYQQTPGQGLQFLFEYFSETQRNKGNFPGRFSGRQFSNSRSEMNVSTLELGDSALYLCASSFHASGYFSGANVLTFGAGSRLTVL.

J is TRBJ1-3 and V is TRBV28, with D tentatively TRBD1 (5 bases). V dropped 6 bases and J dropped 3 bases, with 18 bases sitting between them. CDR1 MDHEN and CDR2 SYDVKM come from the germline V gene. The CDR3 runs 16 residues. The CDR3 nucleotides are TGTGCCAGCAGAGCCTTCGGGGTTCAGGGTGGAAACACCATATATTTT. It translates to CASRAFGVQGGNTIYF. The full variable domain, its missing parts supplied by reference TRBV28 and TRBJ1-3, is DVKVTQSSRYLVKRTGEKVFLECVQDMDHENMFWYRQDPGLGLRLIYFSYDVKMKEKGDIPEGYSVSREKKERFSLILESASTNQTSMYLCASRAFGVQGGNTIYFGEGSWLTVV.

The gene calls are TRBV6-5 and TRBJ1-2, with 7 nucleotides matching TRBD1. V lost 5 bases to trimming and J lost 4 bases; unmatched junction nucleotides: 4. In germline, CDR1 is MNHEY, CDR2 SVGAGI. This CDR3 is built from 13 residues. The CDR3 DNA sequence: TGTGCCAGCAGTGGGGACAGTTCCTATGGCTACACCTTC. Encoded protein: CASSGDSSYGYTF.

The chain links TRBV18 to TRBJ2-1; D is uncertain. The CDR3 totals 15 residues. Per the germline V gene, CDR1 is KGHSH and CDR2 is LQKENI. Trimming pared 8 bases from V and 0 bases from J, leaving 14 bases between. CDR3 DNA sequence: TGTGCCAGCACCGACTCCTTGAGCTCCTACAATGAGCAGTTCTTC. It yields the protein CASTDSLSSYNEQFF.

V usage is TRBV5-5 and J usage is TRBJ2-5; D unresolved. The CDR3 contains 16 residues. V dropped 0 bases and J dropped 0 bases, with 12 bases sitting between them. The germline V gene encodes CDR1 SGHKS and CDR2 YYEKEE (reference sequence). CDR3 in amino acids: CASSLVPGLYQETQYF. Here the CDR3 DNA reads TGTGCCAGCAGCTTGGTTCCGGGTTTGTACCAAGAGACCCAGTACTTC.

The gene calls are TRBV5-4 and TRBJ2-6; 11 positions agree with TRBD1. Germline trimming cut 4 bases from V and 4 bases from J; bases unmatched to any gene: 10. This CDR3 has 18 residues. Germline V lookup: CDR1 SGHNT, CDR2 YYREEE (reference sequence). The CDR3, as DNA: TGTGCCAGCAGCGCCCCGGGACAGGGGGTCCAGGGGGCCAACGTCCTGACTTTC. The encoded protein is CASSAPGQGVQGANVLTF.

This clone was detected once. This rearrangement joins TRBV7-8 to TRBJ2-5; D unclear. The J call is in doubt because the DNA end fits TRBJ2-7 better. Germline V gene data show CDR1 as SGHVS and CDR2 as FQNEAQ. The CDR3 sequence is 13 residues long. The CDR3, as DNA: TGTGCCAGCAGCTTAGGGGTATCCTACGAGCAGTACTTC. It specifies CASSLGVSYEQYF.

The chain couples TRBV28 to TRBJ1-1, with 7 bases lining up with TRBD1. CDR1 is MDHEN and CDR2 is SYDVKM in the germline V gene. The trim removed 5 bases at V and 5 bases at J, leaving 2 bases unmatched. The CDR3 covers 12 residues. The CDR3 region has the DNA TGTGCCAGCAGTGACAGGGCAACTGAAGCTTTCTTT. This gives the protein CASSDRATEAFF. Variable domain in full (rest from reference TRBV28 and TRBJ1-1): DVKVTQSSRYLVKRTGEKVFLECVQDMDHENMFWYRQDPGLGLRLIYFSYDVKMKEKGDIPEGYSVSREKKERFSLILESASTNQTSMYLCASSDRATEAFFGQGTRLTVV.

The rearrangement links TRBV18 to TRBJ2-7, with 11 nucleotides matching TRBD2. Trimming cost V 0 bases and J 6 bases; bases outside gene matches: 4. CDR3 length: 15 amino acids. Germline-derived CDR1 and CDR2 are KGHSH and LQKENI. Written as DNA, the CDR3 is TGTGCCAGCTCACCACCGGGACTAGCGGAGGCCGAGCAGTACTTC. This gives the protein CASSPPGLAEAEQYF.

The rearrangement joins TRBV7-9 to TRBJ1-4, with a tentative D call TRBD1 (5 bases). This CDR3 has 14 amino acids. Looked up from germline, CDR1 is SEHNR and CDR2 is FQNEAQ (reference sequence). V was clipped by 5 bases and J by 5 bases, with 12 bases between them. CDR3 bases: TGTGCCAGCAGCGCGAACGGGGGGAATGAAAAACTGTTTTTT. Its protein product is CASSANGGNEKLFF.

The chain uses TRBV10-3 and TRBJ2-2; a possible D gene is TRBD1 (5 bases). V was trimmed by 0 bases and J by 5 bases, leaving 13 bases between them. The CDR3 consists of 16 residues. Germline V gives CDR1 ENHRY, CDR2 SYGVKD. The CDR3 reads CAISESERGSTGELFF. The CDR3 DNA is TGTGCCATCAGTGAGTCGGAAAGGGGTTCTACCGGGGAGCTGTTTTTT.

A note on this clone: This same CDR3 is encoded by further DNA sequences in the sample. This chain connects TRBV18 to TRBJ2-7; possibly TRBD1 for D (6 bases). Germline CDR1 is KGHSH and CDR2 is LQKENI. V was shortened by 3 bases and J by 4 bases, with 7 bases between the two germline ends. This CDR3 spans 12 amino acids. This chain's CDR3 is CASSPDSYEQYF. The CDR3 bases are TGTGCCAGCTCACCGGACAGTTACGAGCAGTACTTC.

The CDR3 coding sequence is TGTGCCAGCGACTCGCAGGGTGGCTCTGGAAACACCATATATTTT. Protein product: CASDSQGGSGNTIYF. The rearrangement links TRBV19 to TRBJ1-3; D perhaps matches TRBD1 (5 bases). Per germline, CDR1 LNHDA and CDR2 SQIVND (reference sequence). V gave up 9 bases and J gave up 0 bases, with 15 bases separating them. The CDR3 has 15 residues.

V is TRBV28 and J is TRBJ2-7; TRBD2 is a possible D gene (5 bases). The germline V gene encodes CDR1 MDHEN and CDR2 SYDVKM. The CDR3 consists of 12 residues. The V end lost 8 bases, the J end lost 0 bases, and 8 bases lay between the germline ends. The CDR3 DNA sequence: TGTGCCAGCCGACGGGACTCCTACGAGCAGTACTTC. Translated: CASRRDSYEQYF.

The rearrangement links TRBV28 to TRBJ1-1; D not certain. Between the trimmed V and J ends, which lost 6 bases and 0 bases, there was a span of 11 bases. Germline CDR1 is MDHEN and CDR2 is SYDVKM. The CDR3 sequence is 14 residues long. The CDR3 DNA reads TGTGCCAGCAGCAAATACAGCTTGAACACTGAAGCTTTCTTT. Protein product: CASSKYSLNTEAFF.

The CDR3 DNA is TGTGCCAGCAGCCCGACCCGGGGGAACACTGAAGCTTTCTTT. Amino acids: CASSPTRGNTEAFF. V and J are TRBV11-2 and TRBJ1-1; D is uncertain. V was trimmed by 5 bases and J by 1 base, leaving 11 bases between them. CDR1 and CDR2 (germline): SGHAT, FQNNGV. This CDR3 contains 14 residues.

This chain uses TRBV4-2 with TRBJ1-3; possibly TRBD1 for D (5 bases). The CDR3 is 14 amino acids. Germline values: CDR1 LGHNA, CDR2 YNFKEQ. V was clipped by 0 bases and J by 4 bases, with 7 bases between them. CDR3 DNA sequence: TGTGCCAGCAGCCAAGATAGGGGAGGAAACACCATATATTTT. Translating it yields CASSQDRGGNTIYF.

This clone was found a few times. The chain links TRBV28 to TRBJ1-1; a possible D gene is TRBD1 (6 bases). The V end was cut by 6 bases, the J end by 10 bases, with 15 bases between. CDR3 length equals 12 residues. CDR1 MDHEN and CDR2 SYDVKM come from the germline V gene. CDR3 coding DNA: TGTGCCAGCAGAGATCCTCAGGGGAGAGCTTTCTTT. Its protein product is CASRDPQGRAFF.

The chain has TRBV5-1 and TRBJ2-3; TRBD2 is a possible D gene (5 bases). Trimming took 6 bases from V and 5 from J, leaving 16 bases between them. The CDR3 is 14 residues long. From germline, CDR1 is SGHRS and CDR2 YFSETQ. The CDR3 DNA reads as TGCGCCAGCAACGGGATTCAATTTGGAGATACGCAGTATTTT. It translates to CASNGIQFGDTQYF.

This sequence joins TRBV2 and TRBJ2-1; TRBD2 matches at 9 bases. This CDR3 is 14 amino acids long. V gave up 7 bases and J gave up 2 bases; unmatched junction bases: 3. The germline gives CDR1 SNHLY, CDR2 FYNNEI. The CDR3 coding sequence is TGTGCCAGCAAAGGGACTAGCCCCTACAATGAGCAGTTCTTC. Its translation is CASKGTSPYNEQFF.

The chain employs TRBV19 and TRBJ1-1, with a tentative D call TRBD1 (5 bases). CDR3 length: 15 amino acids. V was cut by 2 bases and J by 0 bases, with 10 bases left in between. CDR1 LNHDA and CDR2 SQIVND come from the germline V gene (reference sequence). For the CDR3, the DNA is TGTGCCAGTAGTATACTTCCGACAGTGAACACTGAAGCTTTCTTT. Its protein product is CASSILPTVNTEAFF.